This paragraph reports one T cell receptor (beta chain). This clone occurred once. The antigen it recognizes is unknown. Per-base quality was not reported, and no clone a single base away is much larger than it. Libraries were constructed by the immunoSEQ multiplex PCR assay. Imported from immuneACCESS, the table was reduced by TCRdb to in-frame sequences with V and J called. These copies leave out some clones; in studies compared against another copy, an unresolved V gene accounts for under half, and the cause of the remainder is not known. This sample has some 130,000 clones in its table, and roughly 86% of those were observed once. Together, the top ten hold roughly 12% of the sample. The sample belongs to a study of PD-1 blockade in mismatch repair-deficient tumors (dated by TCRdb to the late 2010s). The study in broad terms: Between late 2013 and 2016, the trial enrolled 86 consecutive patients with roughly twelve types of mismatch repair-deficient cancer, all of whom had received prior treatment and were progressing. Deep sequencing of TCR CDR3 regions was used to track tumor-associated T cell clones in peripheral blood of patients responding to PD-1 blockade. The research as a whole found: Tumor-resident clones, often undetectable in blood before treatment, expanded rapidly after pembrolizumab and then contracted, generally before radiologic responses.

For each enrolled patient, mismatch repair deficiency was established using either polymerase chain reaction or immunohistochemistry. A few patients who responded to pembrolizumab therapy underwent TCR sequencing. The phase II trial prospectively tested pembrolizumab PD-1 blockade in advanced mismatch repair-deficient cancers regardless of tissue of origin. Serial peripheral blood T cell samples were collected before and at multiple times after starting PD-1 blockade. Blood sampling times were reported as weeks after the first pembrolizumab dose. The junction carries 10 bases between V and J, which are trimmed by 1 base and 6 bases respectively. The CDR3 sequence holds 13 residues, the cysteine and phenylalanine included. The only DNA kept is the CDR3, 39 bases in frame from the first base. The germline V gene (reference sequence) sets CDR1 to LNHDA and CDR2 to SQIVND.

Specimen: peripheral blood, collected approximately 70 weeks after starting pembrolizumab. The TCR was taken from an adult with mismatch repair-deficient cancer. The receptor chain draws on TRBV19 and TRBJ2-7; a weak D assignment points to TRBD1 (5 bases agree). Here is the DNA: TGTGCCAGTAGTATAGTGGCAGGGCGCGAGCAGTACTTC. This sequence encodes CASSIVAGREQYF.